These 18 T cell receptor beta chains came from one sample sequenced in a study of cytomegalovirus exposure and HLA in healthy donors. PCR amplification relied on 60 Vbeta primers (plus 13 Jbeta primers). Assay used: immunoSEQ multiplex PCR; TCRdb lists only in-frame clones, some missing. The table has approximately 130,000 clones, around four fifths seen once. The sample taken for sequencing was PBMCs. The receptor set was obtained from a man aged 35 to 55 in good health and CMV-seronegative.

The V gene is TRBV29-1, the J gene TRBJ2-3; 11 bases agree with TRBD2. V lost 3 bases and J lost 7; bases outside the gene matches: 6. Germline V lookup: CDR1 SQVTM, CDR2 ANQGSEA. The CDR3 extends over 14 amino acids. The CDR3 DNA sequence: TGCAGCGTTGAGGGGACTAGCGGTATCAATACGCAGTATTTT. Its translation is CSVEGTSGINTQYF.

V gene TRBV5-4 combines with J gene TRBJ1-4; possible D gene TRBD1, 5 bases. This CDR3 comprises 15 residues. CDR1 and CDR2 (germline): SGHNT, YYREEE (reference sequence). Trimming stripped 4 bases from V and 7 bases from J, with 17 bases between. Here the CDR3 reads CASSPSGGGGEKLFF. The DNA of the CDR3 is TGTGCCAGCAGCCCCTCGGGGGGGGGAGGTGAAAAACTGTTTTTT.

This clone was seen a single time. The chain couples TRBV6-5 to TRBJ2-7; 9 bases are a match to TRBD1. Germline V gene sequence: CDR1 MNHEY, CDR2 SVGAGI. The V gene end was trimmed by 6 bases and the J gene end by 6 bases; junction bases not matched to a gene: 6. This CDR3 is built from 13 residues. DNA of the CDR3: TGTGCCAGCAGCAACAGGGGGCGGCGCGAGCAGTACTTC. This gives the protein CASSNRGRREQYF.

This sequence joins TRBV30 and TRBJ2-7; D gene ambiguous. Trimming cost V 3 bases and J 5 bases, with 11 bases left between them. Germline assignment: CDR1 GTSNPN and CDR2 SVGIG (reference sequence). The CDR3 extends over 12 amino acids. CDR3 in amino acids: CAWRLVGDEQYF. The CDR3, as DNA: TGTGCCTGGAGGCTAGTAGGCGACGAGCAGTACTTC.

This clone occurred a few times. This chain joins TRBV5-1 and TRBJ2-1; 10 bases line up with TRBD2. The V segment lost 0 bases and the J segment 8 bases; nucleotides outside the gene matches: 11. The CDR3 is 17 residues long. Germline CDR1 SGHRS, CDR2 YFSETQ. CDR3 protein: CASSLDQAGGHLDEQFF. The CDR3 DNA sequence: TGCGCCAGCAGCTTGGACCAAGCGGGAGGGCATCTCGATGAGCAGTTCTTC. Looking up the rest from reference TRBV5-1 and TRBJ2-1 gives the full variable domain: KAGVTQTPRYLIKTRGQQVTLSCSPISGHRSVSWYQQTPGQGLQFLFEYFSETQRNKGNFPGRFSGRQFSNSRSEMNVSTLELGDSALYLCASSLDQAGGHLDEQFFGPGTRLTVL.

V gene TRBV2 combines with J gene TRBJ2-7; 7 bases align to TRBD1. Per germline, CDR1 SNHLY and CDR2 FYNNEI. Trimming took 7 bases from V and 9 from J; bases not matched to a gene: 9. The CDR3 sequence is 12 residues long. CDR3 nucleotides: TGTGCCAGCAATCCCGACAGGGAAGGGCAGTACTTC. Protein product: CASNPDREGQYF.

The chain has TRBV7-2 and TRBJ1-5; D perhaps matches TRBD1 (5 bases). The CDR3 consists of 17 residues. V lost 2 bases to trimming and J lost 2 bases, with 16 bases between them. Germline V CDR1 and CDR2: SGHTA, FQGNSA. The CDR3 region is CASSLSPDIYGNQPQHF. The DNA for the CDR3 is TGTGCCAGCAGCTTATCCCCGGACATCTATGGCAATCAGCCCCAGCATTTT.

This chain connects TRBV7-2 to TRBJ2-3; 15 bases align to TRBD2. The ends lost 1 base at V and 11 bases at J; junction bases unmatched: 16. The CDR3 totals 19 residues. Germline V lookup: CDR1 SGHTA, CDR2 FQGNSA. CDR3 in amino acids: CASSLEGGGTSGRKAVQYF. CDR3 coding DNA: TGTGCCAGCAGCTTAGAGGGGGGCGGGACTAGCGGGAGGAAGGCGGTGCAGTATTTT.

This sequence joins TRBV4-3 and TRBJ1-1; 8 bases are shared with TRBD1. CDR1 is LGHNA and CDR2 is YSLEER in the germline V gene. The J segment lost 1 base and the V segment lost 4 bases, leaving 2 bases of the junction unmatched. The CDR3 sequence is 14 residues long. As DNA, the CDR3 is TGCGCCAGCAGCCCCGGACAGGGGAACACTGAAGCTTTCTTT. Protein sequence: CASSPGQGNTEAFF.

The chain carries TRBV7-2 and TRBJ2-7, with TRBD2 identical over 10 bases. The length of the CDR3 is 16 residues. Germline lookup yields CDR1 SGHTA and CDR2 FQGNSA. Unmatched junction bases numbered 10, after V lost 5 bases and J lost 3 bases. The CDR3 DNA follows: TGTGCCAGCAGCCCGAGGTTCTCTAGCGGGGGCTACGAGCAGTACTTC. This sequence encodes CASSPRFSSGGYEQYF.

This clone has more than one count but fewer than ten. The chain uses TRBV5-1 and TRBJ2-7; 9 nucleotides line up with TRBD2. V lost 3 bases to trimming and J lost 0 bases; unmatched junction nucleotides: 4. Germline CDR1 is SGHRS and CDR2 is YFSETQ. CDR3 length: 15 amino acids. CDR3 nucleotides: TGCGCCAGCAGCTACACTAGCGGGCTCTCCTACGAGCAGTACTTC. It translates to CASSYTSGLSYEQYF.

A few counts support this clone. The V gene is TRBV27, the J gene TRBJ1-5; the D is unclear. Germline CDR1 reads MNHEY; CDR2 reads SMNVEV (reference sequence). Trimming stripped 6 bases from V and 7 bases from J, with 19 bases between. The CDR3 totals 15 residues. The CDR3 protein is CASRPYGGLRQPQHF. CDR3 DNA: TGTGCCAGCAGACCTTATGGCGGGTTGCGACAGCCCCAGCATTTT.

The V gene is TRBV10-1, the J gene TRBJ2-7, with 12 bases fitting TRBD2. The CDR3 has 13 amino acids. CDR1 is WNHNN, CDR2 SYGVQD, per germline (reference sequence). V dropped 10 bases and J dropped 4; count of bases not matched to a gene: 5. CDR3 region: CATFGLAGYEQYF. CDR3 nucleotide sequence: TGCGCCACTTTCGGACTAGCGGGATACGAGCAGTACTTC.

The chain combines TRBV9 with TRBJ1-2, with 8 positions matching TRBD1. The CDR3 length is 15 residues. V shed 0 bases, J shed 4 bases, and the junction held 5 bases outside the gene matches. Germline assignment: CDR1 SGDLS and CDR2 YYNGEE. The CDR3 sequence: CASSVALGQVYGYTF. CDR3 DNA sequence: TGTGCCAGCAGCGTAGCGTTGGGACAGGTCTATGGCTACACCTTC.

This sequence joins TRBV28 and TRBJ2-7; weak D call: TRBD1 (6 bases). V dropped 5 bases and J dropped 3 bases, with 11 bases sitting between them. The germline V gene encodes CDR1 MDHEN and CDR2 SYDVKM. The CDR3 loop spans 13 amino acids. The CDR3 loop reads CASSNQGNYEQYF. The CDR3 bases are TGTGCCAGCAGTAATCAGGGGAACTACGAGCAGTACTTC.

The V gene is TRBV6-1, the J gene TRBJ1-5, with 8 bases identical to TRBD1. Germline lookup yields CDR1 MNHNS and CDR2 SASEGT. This CDR3 contains 15 residues. J lost 4 bases, V lost 2 bases, and 4 bases had no gene match. The CDR3: CASSEIRTGNQPQHF. The DNA for the CDR3 is TGTGCCAGCAGTGAAATCCGGACAGGGAATCAGCCCCAGCATTTT.

The chain has TRBV5-5 and TRBJ2-2, with a weak D call TRBD2 (6 bases). The germline V gene has CDR1 SGHKS and CDR2 YYEKEE (reference sequence). The CDR3 loop spans 15 amino acids. V gave up 0 bases and J gave up 4 bases, with 10 bases separating them. The CDR3 loop is CASSLGWRGTGELFF. The DNA of the CDR3 is TGTGCCAGCAGCTTGGGATGGAGGGGCACCGGGGAGCTGTTTTTT.

V and J are TRBV18 and TRBJ1-1; D remains unclear. V was clipped by 3 bases and J by 5 bases, with 28 bases between them. This CDR3 region has 19 residues. Germline loops: CDR1 KGHSH, CDR2 LQKENI. CDR3 DNA: TGTGCCAGCTCACCTAGAAGTTTGAGTTCCTCCGAGCTAAAGACTGAAGCTTTCTTT. Translating it yields CASSPRSLSSSELKTEAFF.